The clone carrying this T cell receptor beta chain was seen many times. Its specificity is not known. The data derive from a study of response to subunit inactivated influenza vaccine. Study-wide findings and caveats: Authors suggested each seasonal flu vaccination may recruit only limited numbers of new T cells.

The CDR3 contains 15 residues. V was clipped by 5 bases and J by 2 bases; unmatched bases: 6. One entry per CDR3 protein results from TCRdb running MiXCR on the RT-PCR reads. The sample yields 450,000 to 500,000 distinct CDR3 sequences, 9.5% to 13% seen once. The gene calls are TRBV12-3 or TRBV12-4 and TRBJ1-5; 7 nucleotides agree with TRBD1. The clonotype originates from a man aged 45-65 years who received an inactivated influenza vaccine. The sample consisted of PBMCs from blood, taken 45 days after vaccination. The CDR3 sequence is CASSKQGYRNQPQHF. CDR3 bases: TGTGCCAGCAGTAAACAGGGGTACCGCAATCAGCCCCAGCATTTT.